The entry below gives a single TCR beta chain sequence along with its context. Its target is not known. This sample was taken from a study of Ad26.COV2.S vaccination and SARS-CoV-2 variants. Study-wide context: Into the muscle, Ad26.COV2.S was dosed once or twice, 56 days apart.

Findings and caveats of the study: For non-spike TCRs, breadth in vaccine recipients resembled that in placebo recipients. After vaccination, substantial breadth of spike-specific CD8+ and CD4+ responses was reported.

Clones were read by immunoSEQ multiplex PCR, and TCRdb kept only the in-frame ones, dropping some. Of about 400,000 clones listed, 83% are singletons. The sample's treatment: around 19 received Ad26.COV2.S at low or high dose, single or two shots; about 5 received placebo; per-sample allocation not given. Material that was analyzed had been drawn on day 63 after the first vaccine or placebo injection. The germline V and J ends were trimmed by 3 bases and 4 bases, with 12 bases remaining between them. The CDR3 has 14 amino acids. The germline V gene has CDR1 MGHDK and CDR2 SYGVNS. This TCR derives from a person aged 18-60 years who received the Ad26.COV2.S COVID-19 vaccine or a placebo. The genes are TRBV25-1 and TRBJ1-1; D possibly corresponds to TRBD1 (6 bases). The material was peripheral blood, obtained in a trial of Ad26.COV2.S vaccine versus placebo. CDR3 sequence reads: CASSDKGGGTEAFF. CDR3 coding DNA: TGTGCCAGCAGTGATAAAGGGGGAGGCACTGAAGCTTTCTTT.